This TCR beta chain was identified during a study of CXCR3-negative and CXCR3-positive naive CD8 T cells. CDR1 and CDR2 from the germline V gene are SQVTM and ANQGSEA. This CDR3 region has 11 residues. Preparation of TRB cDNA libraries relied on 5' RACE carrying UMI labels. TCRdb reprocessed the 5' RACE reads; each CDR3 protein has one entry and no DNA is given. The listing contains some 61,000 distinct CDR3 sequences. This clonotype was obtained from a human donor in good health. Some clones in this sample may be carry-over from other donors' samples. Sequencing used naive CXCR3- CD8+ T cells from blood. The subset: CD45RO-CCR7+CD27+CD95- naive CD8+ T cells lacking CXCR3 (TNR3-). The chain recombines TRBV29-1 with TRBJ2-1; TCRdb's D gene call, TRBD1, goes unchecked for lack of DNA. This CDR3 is CSSPQGNEQFF.